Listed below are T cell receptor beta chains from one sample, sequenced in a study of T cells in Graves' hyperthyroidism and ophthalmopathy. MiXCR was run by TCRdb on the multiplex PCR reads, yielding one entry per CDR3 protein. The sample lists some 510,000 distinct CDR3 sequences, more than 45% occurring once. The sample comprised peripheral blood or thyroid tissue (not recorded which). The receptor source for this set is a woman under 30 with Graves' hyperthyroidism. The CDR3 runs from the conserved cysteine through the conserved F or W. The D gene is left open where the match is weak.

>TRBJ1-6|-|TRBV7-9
CASRGSQGGGYNSPLHF
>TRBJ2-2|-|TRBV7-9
CASSQEQDTGELFF
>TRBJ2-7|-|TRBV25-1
CASSEPRDGGSYEQYF
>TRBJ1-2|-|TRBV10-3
CAVDQGPGYTF
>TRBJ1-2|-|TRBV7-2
CASRSTGQTYGYTF
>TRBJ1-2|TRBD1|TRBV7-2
CAAGTGSPGYTF
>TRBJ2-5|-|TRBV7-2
CASSRDWTGETQYF
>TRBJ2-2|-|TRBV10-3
CAISEATGELFF
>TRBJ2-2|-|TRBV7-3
CASSHDSTGELFF
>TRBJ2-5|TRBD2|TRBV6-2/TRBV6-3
CASTPSGRAETQYF
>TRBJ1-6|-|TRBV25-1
CASSGGDSPLHF
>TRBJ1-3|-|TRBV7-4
CASSQEGLSGNTIYF
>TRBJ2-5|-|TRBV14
CASSQGTGLVETQYF
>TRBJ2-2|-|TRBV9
CASTLAPNTGELFF
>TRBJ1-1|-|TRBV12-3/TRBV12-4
CASNKGGTTEAFF
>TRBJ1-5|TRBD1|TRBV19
CASSIFGAGGYNQPQHF
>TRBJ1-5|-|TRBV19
CASSNGQSNQPQHF
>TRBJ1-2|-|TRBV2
CASSVGRQGYTF
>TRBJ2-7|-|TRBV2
CASSPLLAVEQYF
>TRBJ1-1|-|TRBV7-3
CASSGGQCTEAFF
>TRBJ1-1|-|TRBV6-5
CASSLNYAGEAFF
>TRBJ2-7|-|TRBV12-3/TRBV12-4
CASSFQGEISYEQYF
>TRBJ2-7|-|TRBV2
CASNPSQASYEQYF
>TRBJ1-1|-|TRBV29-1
CSVEETEAFF
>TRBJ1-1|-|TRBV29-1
CSLVGGAGTEAFF
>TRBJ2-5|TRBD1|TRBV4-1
CASSQGGQGGTQYF
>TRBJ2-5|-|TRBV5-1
CASSLAGAVFETQYF
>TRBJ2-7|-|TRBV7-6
CASSLSPLYEQYF
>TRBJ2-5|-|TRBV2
CASSEGTPGETQYF
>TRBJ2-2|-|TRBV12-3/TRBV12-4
CASSLVMAGELFF
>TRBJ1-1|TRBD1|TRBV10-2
CASIKDRGGTEAFF
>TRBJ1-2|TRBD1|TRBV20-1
CSARHRGGYTF
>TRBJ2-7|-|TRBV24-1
CATSEFNRDEQYF
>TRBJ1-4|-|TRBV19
CASSPDRTNEKLFF
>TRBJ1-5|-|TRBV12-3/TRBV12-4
CASSFAGGGNQPQHF
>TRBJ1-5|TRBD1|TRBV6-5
CASNSRGTAYQPQHF
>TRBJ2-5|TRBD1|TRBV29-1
CSSSGGLRETQYF
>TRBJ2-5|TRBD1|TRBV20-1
CSGTTGGRRETQYF
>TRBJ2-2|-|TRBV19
CASKRGTGELFF
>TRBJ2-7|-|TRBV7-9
CASSLWQFSYEQYF
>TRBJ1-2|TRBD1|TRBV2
CASRTGTVNYGYTF
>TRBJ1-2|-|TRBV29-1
CSLEGEGGYTF
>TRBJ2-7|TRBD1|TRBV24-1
CATSGRRQGSEQYF
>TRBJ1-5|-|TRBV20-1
CSARDRGVNQPQHF
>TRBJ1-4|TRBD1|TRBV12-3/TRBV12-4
CASSLQGGDEKLLF
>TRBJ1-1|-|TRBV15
CATSRERPAMNTEAFF
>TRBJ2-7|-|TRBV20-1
CSAREPATYEQYF
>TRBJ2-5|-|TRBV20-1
CSARDPYQETQYF
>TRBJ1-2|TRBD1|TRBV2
CASAPRQGAYRYTF
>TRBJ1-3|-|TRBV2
CASSLVGGLFGNTIYF
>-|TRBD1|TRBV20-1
CSALGGDREEETQYF
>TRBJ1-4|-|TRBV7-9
CASSLGGTDPQEKLFF